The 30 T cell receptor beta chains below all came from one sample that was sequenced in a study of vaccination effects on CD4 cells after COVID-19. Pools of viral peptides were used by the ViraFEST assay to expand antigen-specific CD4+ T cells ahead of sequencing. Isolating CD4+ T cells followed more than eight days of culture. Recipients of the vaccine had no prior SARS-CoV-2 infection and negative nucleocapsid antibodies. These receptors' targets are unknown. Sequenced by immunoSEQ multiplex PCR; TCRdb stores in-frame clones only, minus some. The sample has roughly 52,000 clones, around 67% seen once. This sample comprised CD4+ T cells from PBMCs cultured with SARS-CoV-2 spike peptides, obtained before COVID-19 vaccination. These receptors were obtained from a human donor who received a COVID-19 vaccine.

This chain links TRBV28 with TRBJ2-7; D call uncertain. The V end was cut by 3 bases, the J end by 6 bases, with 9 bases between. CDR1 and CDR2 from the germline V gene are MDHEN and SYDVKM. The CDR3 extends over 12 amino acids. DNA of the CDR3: TGTGCCAGCAGTTTGATCGTGGGCGAGCAGTACTTC. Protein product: CASSLIVGEQYF.

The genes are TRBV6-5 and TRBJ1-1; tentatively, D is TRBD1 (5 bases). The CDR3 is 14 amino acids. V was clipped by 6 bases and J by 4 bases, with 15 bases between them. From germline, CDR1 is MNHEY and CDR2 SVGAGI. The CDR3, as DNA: TGTGCCAGCAGCCAGGGACTTCTAGGCACTGAAGCTTTCTTT. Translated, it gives CASSQGLLGTEAFF.

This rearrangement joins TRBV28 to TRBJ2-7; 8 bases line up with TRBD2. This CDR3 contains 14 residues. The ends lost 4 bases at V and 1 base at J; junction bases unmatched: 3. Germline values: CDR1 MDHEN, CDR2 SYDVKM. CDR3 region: CASSYAGGSYEQYF. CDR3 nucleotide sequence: TGTGCCAGCAGTTATGCGGGAGGATCCTACGAGCAGTACTTC.

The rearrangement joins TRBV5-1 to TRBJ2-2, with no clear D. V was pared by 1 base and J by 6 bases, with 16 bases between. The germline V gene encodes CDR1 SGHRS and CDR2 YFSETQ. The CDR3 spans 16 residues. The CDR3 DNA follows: TGCGCCAGCAGCTTGCGAGTAGTGAGCCCCCCCGGGGAGCTGTTTTTT. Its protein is CASSLRVVSPPGELFF.

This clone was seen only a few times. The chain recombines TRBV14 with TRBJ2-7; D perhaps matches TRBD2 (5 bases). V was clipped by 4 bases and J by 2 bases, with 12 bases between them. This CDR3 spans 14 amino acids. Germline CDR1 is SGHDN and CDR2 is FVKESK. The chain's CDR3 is CASSLGVSTYEQYF. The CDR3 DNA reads TGTGCCAGCAGCCTCGGGGTTTCAACCTACGAGCAGTACTTC.

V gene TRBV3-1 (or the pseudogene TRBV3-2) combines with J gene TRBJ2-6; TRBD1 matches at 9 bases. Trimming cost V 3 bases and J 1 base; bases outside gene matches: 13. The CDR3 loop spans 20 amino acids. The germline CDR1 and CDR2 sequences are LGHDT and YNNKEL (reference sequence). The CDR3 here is CASSQRNFDRGGSGANVLTF. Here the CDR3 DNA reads TGTGCCAGCAGCCAGAGGAATTTTGACAGGGGGGGGTCTGGGGCCAACGTCCTGACTTTC.

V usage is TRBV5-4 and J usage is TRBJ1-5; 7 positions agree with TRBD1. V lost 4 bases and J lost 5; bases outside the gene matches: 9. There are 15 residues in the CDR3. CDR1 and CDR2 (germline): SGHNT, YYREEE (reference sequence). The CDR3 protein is CASSRGTGVDQPQHF. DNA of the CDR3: TGTGCCAGCAGCCGCGGAACAGGGGTCGATCAGCCCCAGCATTTT.

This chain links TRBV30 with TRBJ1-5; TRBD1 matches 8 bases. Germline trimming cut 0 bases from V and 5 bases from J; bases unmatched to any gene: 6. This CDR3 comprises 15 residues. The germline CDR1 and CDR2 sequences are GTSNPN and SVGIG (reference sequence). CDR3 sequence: CAWSVETGVYQPQHF. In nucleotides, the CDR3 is TGTGCCTGGAGTGTAGAGACAGGGGTTTATCAGCCCCAGCATTTT.

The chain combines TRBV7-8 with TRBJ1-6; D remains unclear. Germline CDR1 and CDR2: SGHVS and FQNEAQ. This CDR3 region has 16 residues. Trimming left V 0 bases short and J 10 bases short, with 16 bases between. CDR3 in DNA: TGTGCCAGCAGCTTAGCCTCGGACCTCCTGGGGTCACCCCTCCACTTT. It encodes CASSLASDLLGSPLHF.

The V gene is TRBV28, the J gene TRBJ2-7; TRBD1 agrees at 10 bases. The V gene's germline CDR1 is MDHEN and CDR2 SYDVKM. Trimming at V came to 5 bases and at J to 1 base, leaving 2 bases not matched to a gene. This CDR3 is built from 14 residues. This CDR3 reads CASSPGQGSYEQYF. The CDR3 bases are TGTGCCAGCAGTCCGGGACAGGGGTCCTACGAGCAGTACTTC.

The CDR3 loop reads CASSAGFSGNTIYF. In DNA, the CDR3 is TGTGCCAGCAGCGCTGGCTTCTCTGGAAACACCATATATTTT. The V and J genes are TRBV11-3 and TRBJ1-3; D gene ambiguous. The CDR3 extends over 14 amino acids. V lost 5 bases, J lost 0 bases, and 8 bases lay in between. CDR1 and CDR2 (germline): SGHNT, YENEEA.

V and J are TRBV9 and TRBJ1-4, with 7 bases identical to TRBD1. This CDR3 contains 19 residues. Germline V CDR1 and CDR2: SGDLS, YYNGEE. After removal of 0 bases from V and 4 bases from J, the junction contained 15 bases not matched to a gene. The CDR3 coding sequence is TGTGCCAGCAGCGTAGACCCCCTTCGGCAGGGGGTAGTTAATGAAAAACTGTTTTTT. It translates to CASSVDPLRQGVVNEKLFF.

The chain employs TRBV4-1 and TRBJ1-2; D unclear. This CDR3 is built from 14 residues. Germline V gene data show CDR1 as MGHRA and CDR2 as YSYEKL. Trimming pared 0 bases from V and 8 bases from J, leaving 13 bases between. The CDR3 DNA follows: TGCGCCAGCAGCCAAGATGCGGATTTATACGGCTACACCTTC. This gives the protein CASSQDADLYGYTF.

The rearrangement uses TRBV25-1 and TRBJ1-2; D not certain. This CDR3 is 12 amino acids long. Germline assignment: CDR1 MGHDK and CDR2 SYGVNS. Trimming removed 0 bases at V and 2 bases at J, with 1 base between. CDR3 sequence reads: CASSEYNYGYTF. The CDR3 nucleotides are TGTGCCAGCAGTGAATACAACTATGGCTACACCTTC.

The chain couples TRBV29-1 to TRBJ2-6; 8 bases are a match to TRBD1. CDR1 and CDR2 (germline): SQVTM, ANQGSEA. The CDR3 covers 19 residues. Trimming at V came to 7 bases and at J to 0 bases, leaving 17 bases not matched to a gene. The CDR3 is CSASFFTGGDSSGANVLTF. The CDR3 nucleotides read TGCAGCGCGAGTTTTTTTACAGGGGGAGATAGCTCTGGGGCCAACGTCCTGACTTTC.

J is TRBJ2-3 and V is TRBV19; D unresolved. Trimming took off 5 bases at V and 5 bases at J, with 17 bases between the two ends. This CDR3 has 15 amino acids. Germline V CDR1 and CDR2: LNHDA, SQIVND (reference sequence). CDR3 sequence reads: CASSDVGSQRDTQYF. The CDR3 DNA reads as TGTGCCAGTAGTGACGTCGGATCCCAGAGAGATACGCAGTATTTT.

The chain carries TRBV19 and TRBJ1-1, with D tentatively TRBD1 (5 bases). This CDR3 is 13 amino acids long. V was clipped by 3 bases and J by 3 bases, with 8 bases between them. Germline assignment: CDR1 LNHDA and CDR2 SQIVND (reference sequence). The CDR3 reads CASSIDSYTEAFF. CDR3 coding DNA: TGTGCCAGTAGTATCGACAGCTACACTGAAGCTTTCTTT.

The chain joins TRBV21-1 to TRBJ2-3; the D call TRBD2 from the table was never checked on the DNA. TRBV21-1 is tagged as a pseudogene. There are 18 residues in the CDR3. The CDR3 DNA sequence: TGTGCCAGCAGCCGACGACTAGCGGGGGGGCCTGGCACAGATACGCAGTATTTT. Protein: CASSRRLAGGPGTDTQYF.

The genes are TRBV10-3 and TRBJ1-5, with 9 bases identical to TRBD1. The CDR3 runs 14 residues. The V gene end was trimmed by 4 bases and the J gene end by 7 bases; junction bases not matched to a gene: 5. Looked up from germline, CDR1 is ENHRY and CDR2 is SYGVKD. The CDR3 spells CAISGGQGGQPQHF. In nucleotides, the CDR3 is TGTGCCATCAGTGGGGGACAGGGTGGGCAGCCCCAGCATTTT.

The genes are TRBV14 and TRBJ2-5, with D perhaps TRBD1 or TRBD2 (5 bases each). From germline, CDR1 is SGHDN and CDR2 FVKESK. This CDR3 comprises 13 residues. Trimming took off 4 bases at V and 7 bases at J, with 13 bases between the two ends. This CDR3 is CASSPAAGATQYF. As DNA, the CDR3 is TGTGCCAGCAGCCCAGCGGCTGGGGCGACCCAGTACTTC.

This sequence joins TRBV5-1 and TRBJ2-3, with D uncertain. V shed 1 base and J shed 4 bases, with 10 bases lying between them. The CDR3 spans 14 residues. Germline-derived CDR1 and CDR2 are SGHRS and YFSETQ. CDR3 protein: CASSLRVAADTQYF. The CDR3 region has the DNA TGCGCCAGCAGCTTGCGGGTAGCAGCAGATACGCAGTATTTT.

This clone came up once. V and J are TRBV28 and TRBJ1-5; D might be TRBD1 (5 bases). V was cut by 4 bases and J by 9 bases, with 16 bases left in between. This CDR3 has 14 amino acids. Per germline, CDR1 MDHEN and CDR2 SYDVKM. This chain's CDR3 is CASSSWTPTGPQHF. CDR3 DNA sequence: TGTGCCAGCAGTTCGTGGACACCCACTGGGCCCCAGCATTTT.

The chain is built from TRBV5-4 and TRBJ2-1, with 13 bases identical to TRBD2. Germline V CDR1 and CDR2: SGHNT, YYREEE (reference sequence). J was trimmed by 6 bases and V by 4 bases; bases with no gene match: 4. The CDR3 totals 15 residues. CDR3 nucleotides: TGTGCCAGCAGCGCGGGACTAGCGGGGACCAATGAGCAGTTCTTC. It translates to CASSAGLAGTNEQFF.

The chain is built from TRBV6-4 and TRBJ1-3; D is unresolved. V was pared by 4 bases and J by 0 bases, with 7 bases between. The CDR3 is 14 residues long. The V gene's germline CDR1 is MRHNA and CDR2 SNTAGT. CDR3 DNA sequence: TGTGCCAGCAGTGGACGGAGCTCTGGAAACACCATATATTTT. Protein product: CASSGRSSGNTIYF.

CDR3 in amino acids: CASSLGAGGDGYTF. For the CDR3, the DNA is TGTGCCAGCAGTTTGGGGGCAGGGGGCGATGGCTACACCTTC. J is TRBJ1-2 and V is TRBV28; 8 positions agree with TRBD1. Losses at the gene ends were 3 bases for V and 6 bases for J; bases not matched to a gene: 6. The germline V gene encodes CDR1 MDHEN and CDR2 SYDVKM. This CDR3 has 14 amino acids.

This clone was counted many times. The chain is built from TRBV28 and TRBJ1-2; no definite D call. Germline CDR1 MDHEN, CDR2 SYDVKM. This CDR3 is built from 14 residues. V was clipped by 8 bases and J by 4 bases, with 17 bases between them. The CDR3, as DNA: TGTGCCAGCCTCAAGGGTAGGGCTCTCTATGGCTACACCTTC. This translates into CASLKGRALYGYTF.

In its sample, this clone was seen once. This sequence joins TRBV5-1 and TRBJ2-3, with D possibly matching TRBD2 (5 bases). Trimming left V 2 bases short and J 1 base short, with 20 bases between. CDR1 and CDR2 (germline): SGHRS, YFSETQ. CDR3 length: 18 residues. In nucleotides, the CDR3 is TGCGCCAGCAGCTTAATGATAAAAAGGACTTCTCGCACAGATACGCAGTATTTT. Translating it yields CASSLMIKRTSRTDTQYF. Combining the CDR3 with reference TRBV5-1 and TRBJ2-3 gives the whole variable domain KAGVTQTPRYLIKTRGQQVTLSCSPISGHRSVSWYQQTPGQGLQFLFEYFSETQRNKGNFPGRFSGRQFSNSRSEMNVSTLELGDSALYLCASSLMIKRTSRTDTQYFGPGTRLTVL.

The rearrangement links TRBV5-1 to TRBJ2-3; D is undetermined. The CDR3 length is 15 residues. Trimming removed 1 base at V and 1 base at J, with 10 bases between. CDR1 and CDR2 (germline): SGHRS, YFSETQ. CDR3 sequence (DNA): TGCGCCAGCAGCTTGATGGCTAGACGCACAGATACGCAGTATTTT. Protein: CASSLMARRTDTQYF.

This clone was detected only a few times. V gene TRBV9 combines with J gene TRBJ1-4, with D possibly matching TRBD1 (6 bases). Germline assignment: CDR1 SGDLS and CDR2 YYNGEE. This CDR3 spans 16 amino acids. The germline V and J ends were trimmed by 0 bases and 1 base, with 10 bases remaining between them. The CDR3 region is CASSVEGGGTNEKLFF. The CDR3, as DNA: TGTGCCAGCAGCGTAGAAGGGGGTGGAACTAATGAAAAACTGTTTTTT.

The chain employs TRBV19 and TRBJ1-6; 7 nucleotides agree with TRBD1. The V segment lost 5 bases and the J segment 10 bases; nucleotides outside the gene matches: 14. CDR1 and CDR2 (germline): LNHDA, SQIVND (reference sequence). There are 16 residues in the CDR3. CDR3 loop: CASSLRRDSPGSPLHF. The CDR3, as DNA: TGTGCCAGTAGTCTCCGGCGGGACAGCCCAGGGTCACCCCTCCACTTT.